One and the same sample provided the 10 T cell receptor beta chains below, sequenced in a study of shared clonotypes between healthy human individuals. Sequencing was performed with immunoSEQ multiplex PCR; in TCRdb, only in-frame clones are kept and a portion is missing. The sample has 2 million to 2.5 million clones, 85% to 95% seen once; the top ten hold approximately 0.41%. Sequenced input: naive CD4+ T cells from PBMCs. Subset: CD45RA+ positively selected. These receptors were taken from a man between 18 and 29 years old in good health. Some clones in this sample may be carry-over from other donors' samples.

CDR3 bases: TGCGCCAGCAGCCTGGCGCCGGCGCGTAGTGGGCGGGATGAGCAGTTCTTC. Encoded protein: CASSLAPARSGRDEQFF. The chain links TRBV5-1 to TRBJ2-1, with D tentatively TRBD2 (5 bases). Between the trimmed V and J ends, which lost 4 bases and 8 bases, there was a span of 25 bases. This CDR3 spans 17 amino acids. Germline-derived CDR1 and CDR2 are SGHRS and YFSETQ.

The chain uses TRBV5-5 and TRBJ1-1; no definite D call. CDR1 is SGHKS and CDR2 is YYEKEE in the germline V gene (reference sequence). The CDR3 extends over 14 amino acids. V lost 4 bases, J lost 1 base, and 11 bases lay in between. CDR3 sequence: CASSPWAGNTEAFF. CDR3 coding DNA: TGTGCCAGCAGCCCCTGGGCGGGGAACACTGAAGCTTTCTTT.

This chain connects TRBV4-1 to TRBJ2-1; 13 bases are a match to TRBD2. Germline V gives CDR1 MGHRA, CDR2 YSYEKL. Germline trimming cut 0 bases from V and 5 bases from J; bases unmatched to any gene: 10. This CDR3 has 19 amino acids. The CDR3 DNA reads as TGCGCCAGCAGCCAAGAGGCTTTCGGAACTAGCGGGAGGGACAATGAGCAGTTCTTC. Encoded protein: CASSQEAFGTSGRDNEQFF.

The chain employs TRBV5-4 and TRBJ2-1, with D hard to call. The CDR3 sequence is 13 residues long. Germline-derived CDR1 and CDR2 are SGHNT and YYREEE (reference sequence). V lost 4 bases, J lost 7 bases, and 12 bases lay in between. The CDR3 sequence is CASSQTLENEQFF. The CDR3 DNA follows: TGTGCCAGCAGCCAAACTCTAGAGAATGAGCAGTTCTTC.

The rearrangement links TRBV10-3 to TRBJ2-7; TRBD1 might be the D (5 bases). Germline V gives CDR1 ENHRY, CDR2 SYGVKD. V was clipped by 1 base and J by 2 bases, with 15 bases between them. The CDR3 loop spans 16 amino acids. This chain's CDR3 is CAISEFRPGAAYEQYF. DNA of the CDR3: TGTGCCATCAGTGAGTTTAGGCCTGGGGCGGCCTACGAGCAGTACTTC.

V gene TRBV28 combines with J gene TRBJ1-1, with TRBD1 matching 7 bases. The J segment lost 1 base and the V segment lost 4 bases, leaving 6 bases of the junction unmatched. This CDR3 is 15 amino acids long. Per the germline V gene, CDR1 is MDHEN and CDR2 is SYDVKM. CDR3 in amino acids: CASSYPGTANTEAFF. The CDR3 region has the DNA TGTGCCAGCAGTTACCCCGGGACAGCGAACACTGAAGCTTTCTTT.

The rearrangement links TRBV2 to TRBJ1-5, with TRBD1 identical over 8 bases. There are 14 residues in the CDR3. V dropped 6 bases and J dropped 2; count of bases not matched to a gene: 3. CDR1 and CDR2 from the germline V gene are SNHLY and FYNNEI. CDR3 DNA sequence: TGTGCCAGCAGCAGGGGGCGAGGCAATCAGCCCCAGCATTTT. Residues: CASSRGRGNQPQHF.

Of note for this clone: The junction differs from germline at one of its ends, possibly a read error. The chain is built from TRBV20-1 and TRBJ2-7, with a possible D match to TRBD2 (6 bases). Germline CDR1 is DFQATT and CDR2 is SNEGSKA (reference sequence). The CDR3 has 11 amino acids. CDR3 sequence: CSARDRETAIF. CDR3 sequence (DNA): TGCAGTGCTAGAGATCGGGAGACAGCTATCTTC.

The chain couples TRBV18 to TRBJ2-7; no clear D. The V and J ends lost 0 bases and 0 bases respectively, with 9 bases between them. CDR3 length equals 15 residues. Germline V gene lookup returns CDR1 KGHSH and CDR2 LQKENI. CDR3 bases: TGTGCCAGCTCACCACCCCTCGCCACCTCCTACGAGCAGTACTTC. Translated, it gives CASSPPLATSYEQYF.

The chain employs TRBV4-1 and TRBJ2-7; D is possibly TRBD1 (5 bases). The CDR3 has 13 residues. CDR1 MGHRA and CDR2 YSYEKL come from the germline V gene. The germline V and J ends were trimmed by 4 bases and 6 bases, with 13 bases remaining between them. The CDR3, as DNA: TGCGCCAGCAGCCCCCCAATAAGGGGCGAGCAGTACTTC. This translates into CASSPPIRGEQYF.